The TCR beta chain described here comes from a study of response to subunit inactivated influenza vaccine. One entry per CDR3 protein results from TCRdb running MiXCR on the RT-PCR reads. The profile shows 450,000 to 500,000 distinct CDR3 sequences, 9.5% to 12% of them singletons. Concerning this clonotype: The antigen remains unidentified.

CDR3 length: 15 amino acids. V lost 5 bases and J lost 6; bases outside the gene matches: 10. Germline V CDR1 and CDR2: SEHNR, FQNEAQ (reference sequence). Study findings and constraints: Each seasonal flu vaccination may recruit only limited new T cells, authors suggested.

This TCR was recovered from a man aged 50 to 60 who received an inactivated influenza vaccine. The chain employs TRBV7-9 and TRBJ2-3; 8 positions match TRBD2. This material consisted of PBMCs from blood, taken about 6 weeks after vaccination. The CDR3 nucleotides read TGTGCCAGCAGCCCGGGGAGCGGGAGAACGGATACGCAGTATTTT. Encoded protein: CASSPGSGRTDTQYF. Full variable domain (rest looked up from reference TRBV7-9 and TRBJ2-3): DTGVSQNPRHKITKRGQNVTFRCDPISEHNRLYWYRQTLGQGPEFLTYFQNEAQLEKSRLLSDRFSAERPKGSFSTLEIQRTEQGDSAMYLCASSPGSGRTDTQYFGPGTRLTVL.